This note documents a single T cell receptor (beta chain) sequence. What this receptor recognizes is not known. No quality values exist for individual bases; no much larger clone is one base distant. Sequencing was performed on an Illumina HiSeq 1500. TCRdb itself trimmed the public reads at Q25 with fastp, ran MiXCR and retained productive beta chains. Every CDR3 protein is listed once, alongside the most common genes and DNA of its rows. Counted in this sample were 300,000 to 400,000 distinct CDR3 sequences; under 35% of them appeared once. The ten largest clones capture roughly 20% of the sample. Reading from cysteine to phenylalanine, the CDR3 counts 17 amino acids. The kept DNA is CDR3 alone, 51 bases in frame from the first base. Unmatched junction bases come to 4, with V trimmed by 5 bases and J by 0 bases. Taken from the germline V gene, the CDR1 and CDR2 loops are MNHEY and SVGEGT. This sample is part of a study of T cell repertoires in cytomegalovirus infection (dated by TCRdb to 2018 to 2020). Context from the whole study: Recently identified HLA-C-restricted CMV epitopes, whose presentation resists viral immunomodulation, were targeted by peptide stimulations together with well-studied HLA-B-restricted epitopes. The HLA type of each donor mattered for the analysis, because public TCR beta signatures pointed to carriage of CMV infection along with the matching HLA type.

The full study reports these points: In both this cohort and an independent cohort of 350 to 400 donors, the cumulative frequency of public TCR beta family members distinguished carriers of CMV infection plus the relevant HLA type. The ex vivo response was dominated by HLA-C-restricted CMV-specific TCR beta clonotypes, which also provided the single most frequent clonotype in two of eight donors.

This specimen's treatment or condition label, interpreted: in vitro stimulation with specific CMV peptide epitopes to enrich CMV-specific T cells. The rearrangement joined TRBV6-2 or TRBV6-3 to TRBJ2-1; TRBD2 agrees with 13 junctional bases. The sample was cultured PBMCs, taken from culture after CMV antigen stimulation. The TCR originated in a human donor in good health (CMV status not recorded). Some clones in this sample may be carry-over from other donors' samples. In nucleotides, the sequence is TGTGCCAGCAGTGGGACTAGCGGGGATAGCTCCTACAATGAGCAGTTCTTC. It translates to CASSGTSGDSSYNEQFF.